The 25 T cell receptor beta chains listed next were all sequenced from one sample in a study of cytomegalovirus exposure and HLA in healthy donors. The PCR used 60 Vbeta and 13 Jbeta primers. Some clones are missing from TCRdb's copy, which holds only in-frame ones; the method was immunoSEQ multiplex PCR. The sample carries some 140,000 clones, around 80% recorded once. Sample: PBMCs. These receptors all come from a woman aged 50 to 60 in good health and CMV-seropositive.

This chain uses TRBV28 with TRBJ2-7; TRBD2 matches 12 bases. With 4 bases clipped from V and 3 bases from J, the junction kept 1 base outside the gene matches. Germline CDR1 MDHEN, CDR2 SYDVKM. The CDR3 runs 14 residues. Here the CDR3 reads CASSSTSGGYEQYF. The CDR3 DNA follows: TGTGCCAGCAGTTCGACTAGCGGGGGCTACGAGCAGTACTTC.

The chain links TRBV11-3 to TRBJ2-3, with D possibly being TRBD1 (6 bases). The CDR3 is made up of 15 amino acids. V was pared by 5 bases and J by 0 bases, with 12 bases between. CDR1 SGHNT and CDR2 YENEEA come from the germline V gene. In DNA form, the CDR3 reads TGTGCCAGCAGCGGACAGAGCTACAGCACAGATACGCAGTATTTT. It is translated as CASSGQSYSTDTQYF. Variable domain in full (rest from reference TRBV11-3 and TRBJ2-3): EAGVVQSPRYKIIEKKQPVAFWCNPISGHNTLYWYLQNLGQGPELLIRYENEEAVDDSQLPKDRFSAERLKGVDSTLKIQPAELGDSAVYLCASSGQSYSTDTQYFGPGTRLTVL.

This clone was detected a few times. The chain carries TRBV28 and TRBJ2-7; TRBD2 matches 15 bases. This CDR3 spans 17 amino acids. V lost 6 bases and J lost 3; bases outside the gene matches: 9. From germline, CDR1 is MDHEN and CDR2 SYDVKM. The CDR3 sequence: CASSGTSGGSIRYEQYF. The CDR3 bases are TGTGCCAGCAGCGGGACTAGCGGGGGGTCGATTCGCTACGAGCAGTACTTC.

The chain carries TRBV19 and TRBJ1-1, with unresolved D. The V and J ends lost 5 bases and 1 base respectively, with 29 bases between them. The CDR3 extends over 20 amino acids. Germline CDR1 LNHDA, CDR2 SQIVND (reference sequence). The CDR3 DNA follows: TGTGCCAGTAGTTTTGAATTTGAGGCGGGCTTCGGTGGGGAGAACACTGAAGCTTTCTTT. Translation gives CASSFEFEAGFGGENTEAFF.

This clone occurred a few times. This chain joins TRBV6-6 and TRBJ1-1; 8 bases align to TRBD1. This CDR3 is 14 amino acids long. CDR1 and CDR2 (germline): MNHNY, SVGAGI (reference sequence). Germline trimming cut 5 bases from V and 5 bases from J; bases unmatched to any gene: 7. The CDR3 is CASSPGQGRTEAFF. The DNA for the CDR3 is TGTGCCAGCAGTCCTGGACAGGGAAGGACTGAAGCTTTCTTT.

This sequence joins TRBV19 and TRBJ2-3; D possibly corresponds to TRBD1 (6 bases). The germline V gene encodes CDR1 LNHDA and CDR2 SQIVND (reference sequence). V dropped 4 bases and J dropped 2 bases, with 13 bases sitting between them. This CDR3 is 15 amino acids long. CDR3 sequence: CASSTSQGFTDTQYF. The CDR3 nucleotides are TGTGCCAGTAGTACGTCACAGGGTTTCACAGATACGCAGTATTTT.

This clone was counted only a few times. The chain joins TRBV9 to TRBJ1-3; no clear D. Germline CDR1 reads SGDLS; CDR2 reads YYNGEE. V was trimmed by 0 bases and J by 2 bases, leaving 15 bases between them. CDR3 length: 17 residues. CDR3 residues: CASSVVGSFTAGNTIYF. Here the CDR3 DNA reads TGTGCCAGCAGCGTAGTCGGGTCTTTTACGGCTGGAAACACCATATATTTT.

The genes are TRBV6-5 and TRBJ1-2, with D possibly being TRBD1 (5 bases). Germline assignment: CDR1 MNHEY and CDR2 SVGAGI. CDR3 size: 13 residues. The V end was cut by 11 bases, the J end by 2 bases, with 15 bases between. CDR3 nucleotide sequence: TGTGCCGCCGGGGGGTCCGGGAACTATGGCTACACCTTC. Its translation: CAAGGSGNYGYTF.

The chain uses TRBV10-3 and TRBJ2-1, with 7 bases fitting TRBD1. Trimming cost V 2 bases and J 6 bases; bases outside gene matches: 4. Per germline, CDR1 ENHRY and CDR2 SYGVKD. The CDR3 loop spans 14 amino acids. The DNA for the CDR3 is TGTGCCATCAGTGAGGCAGGGGGTGGCAATGAGCAGTTCTTC. It is translated as CAISEAGGGNEQFF.

The J gene is TRBJ2-1, the V gene TRBV19; D is possibly TRBD1 (6 bases). Germline V gives CDR1 LNHDA, CDR2 SQIVND (reference sequence). The ends were cut back, 3 bases at V and 4 bases at J, with 22 bases in the middle. The CDR3 is 18 residues long. The chain's CDR3 is CASSMVRGRREFYNEQFF. The CDR3 DNA follows: TGTGCCAGTAGTATGGTCAGGGGTCGCCGAGAATTTTACAATGAGCAGTTCTTC.

J is TRBJ1-5 and V is TRBV2, with D possibly TRBD1 on 6 matching bases. The V gene's germline CDR1 is SNHLY and CDR2 FYNNEI. There are 12 residues in the CDR3. Trimming cost V 6 bases and J 5 bases, with 8 bases left between them. The CDR3 bases are TGTGCCAGCAGCCCAGGGGATCAGCCCCAGCATTTT. Its translation is CASSPGDQPQHF.

The CDR3, as DNA: TGTGCCTGGAGTGAGGGACAGGGGCGGGACTATGGCTACACCTTC. Translating gives CAWSEGQGRDYGYTF. The chain carries TRBV30 and TRBJ1-2; the match to TRBD1 covers 10 bases. CDR3 length: 15 residues. Per germline, CDR1 GTSNPN and CDR2 SVGIG (reference sequence). Germline trimming cut 1 base from V and 3 bases from J; bases unmatched to any gene: 5.

The V and J genes are TRBV6-1 and TRBJ2-5, with 9 bases identical to TRBD1. The germline gives CDR1 MNHNS, CDR2 SASEGT. This CDR3 is 14 amino acids long. J was trimmed by 11 bases and V by 6 bases; bases with no gene match: 13. DNA for the CDR3: TGTGCCAGCAGGCCACCGGGACAGGGCTGGGAGCAGTACTTC. It encodes CASRPPGQGWEQYF.

The chain carries TRBV27 and TRBJ2-5, with TRBD2 matching 7 bases. This CDR3 region has 15 residues. V lost 6 bases, J lost 2 bases, and 9 bases stayed unmatched. Per the germline V gene, CDR1 is MNHEY and CDR2 is SMNVEV (reference sequence). The CDR3 reads CASRRAGSPQETQYF. In DNA form, the CDR3 reads TGTGCCAGCAGGAGAGCGGGGAGCCCACAAGAGACCCAGTACTTC.

The chain has TRBV7-9 and TRBJ2-5; 8 nucleotides line up with TRBD2. The germline V gene encodes CDR1 SEHNR and CDR2 FQNEAQ (reference sequence). CDR3 length: 14 amino acids. With V trimmed by 3 bases and J by 9 bases, 9 bases remained unmatched. CDR3 in amino acids: CASSFQGTGGSQYF. The CDR3, as DNA: TGTGCCAGCAGCTTCCAGGGCACGGGAGGGTCCCAGTACTTC. The variable domain in full, completed from reference TRBV7-9 and TRBJ2-5, reads DTGVSQNPRHKITKRGQNVTFRCDPISEHNRLYWYRQTLGQGPEFLTYFQNEAQLEKSRLLSDRFSAERPKGSFSTLEIQRTEQGDSAMYLCASSFQGTGGSQYFGPGTRLLVL.

V and J are TRBV29-1 and TRBJ2-5, with a possible D match to TRBD2 (5 bases). The V end was cut by 4 bases, the J end by 4 bases, with 13 bases between. Germline CDR1 is SQVTM and CDR2 is ANQGSEA. This CDR3 has 13 residues. CDR3 sequence: CSVGHESGETQYF. The CDR3 DNA reads TGCAGCGTTGGGCACGAGAGCGGAGAGACCCAGTACTTC. Drawing the rest from reference TRBV29-1 and TRBJ2-5, the complete variable domain is SAVISQKPSRDICQRGTSLTIQCQVDSQVTMMFWYRQQPGQSLTLIATANQGSEATYESGFVIDKFPISRPNLTFSTLTVSNMSPEDSSIYLCSVGHESGETQYFGPGTRLLVL.

V and J are TRBV11-3 and TRBJ2-3; D may be TRBD2 (6 bases). Deletions cut 6 bases from V and 3 bases from J, with 16 bases between. Germline-derived CDR1 and CDR2 are SGHNT and YENEEA. This CDR3 contains 15 residues. In DNA form, the CDR3 reads TGTGCCAGCAGTGGACTCCCCCGGGGGACAGATACGCAGTATTTT. Protein: CASSGLPRGTDTQYF.

About this clone itself: One end of the junction fails to match germline, which may point to a read error. This chain links TRBV6-1 with TRBJ2-5, with 9 positions matching TRBD2. This CDR3 has 16 amino acids. Germline values: CDR1 MNHNS, CDR2 SASEGT. CDR3 in amino acids: CAISVDVAGAQETQYF. The CDR3 bases are TGTGCCATCAGTGTCGATGTAGCGGGGGCACAAGAGACCCAGTACTTC.

V usage is TRBV19 and J usage is TRBJ2-7; 7 nucleotides line up with TRBD1. CDR1 and CDR2 (germline): LNHDA, SQIVND (reference sequence). V trimming: 6 bases; J trimming: 3 bases; junction bases outside the gene matches: 5. CDR3 size: 13 residues. Here the CDR3 DNA reads TGTGCCAGTAGCGGGACAGCCTTCTACGAGCAGTACTTC. It specifies CASSGTAFYEQYF. Complete variable domain (other parts from reference TRBV19 and TRBJ2-7): DGGITQSPKYLFRKEGQNVTLSCEQNLNHDAMYWYRQDPGQGLRLIYYSQIVNDFQKGDIAEGYSVSREKKESFPLTVTSAQKNPTAFYLCASSGTAFYEQYFGPGTRLTVT.

The rearrangement joins TRBV5-8 to TRBJ1-5; TRBD1 matches 9 bases. CDR1 and CDR2 (germline): SGHTS, YDEGEE. J gave up 5 bases and V 4 bases, and 13 bases lay outside the gene matches. The CDR3 is made up of 17 amino acids. CDR3 in amino acids: CASSPIPGQGYDQPQHF. CDR3 bases: TGTGCCAGCAGCCCGATACCGGGACAGGGTTATGATCAGCCCCAGCATTTT.

This rearrangement joins TRBV29-1 to TRBJ2-1; D is unclear. V lost 3 bases, J lost 9 bases, and 3 bases lay in between. In germline, CDR1 is SQVTM, CDR2 ANQGSEA. This CDR3 region has 9 residues. CDR3 coding DNA: TGCAGCGTTGACAGTGAGCAGTTCTTC. Translated: CSVDSEQFF.

This clone showed up just once. The chain employs TRBV2 and TRBJ2-1; D is perhaps TRBD2 (6 bases). The CDR3 runs 13 residues. CDR1 SNHLY and CDR2 FYNNEI come from the germline V gene. V was trimmed by 1 base and J by 14 bases, leaving 15 bases between them. The CDR3 sequence is CASSEEGGTRKFF. The CDR3 DNA reads TGTGCCAGCAGTGAAGAAGGTGGGACTCGAAAGTTCTTC.

The rearrangement uses TRBV13 and TRBJ2-3; 9 nucleotides agree with TRBD1. The J segment lost 6 bases and the V segment lost 4 bases, leaving 14 bases of the junction unmatched. The CDR3 totals 17 residues. The germline gives CDR1 PRHDT, CDR2 FYEKMQ (reference sequence). The CDR3 sequence: CASSSLRDRGTGDTQYF. DNA of the CDR3: TGTGCCAGCAGCTCTCTCCGTGACAGGGGGACTGGGGATACGCAGTATTTT. Supplemented by reference TRBV13 and TRBJ2-3, the full variable domain reads AAGVIQSPRHLIKEKRETATLKCYPIPRHDTVYWYQQGPGQDPQFLISFYEKMQSDKGSIPDRFSAQQFSDYHSELNMSSLELGDSALYFCASSSLRDRGTGDTQYFGPGTRLTVL.

The rearrangement joins TRBV7-2 to TRBJ1-1, with 7 bases that match TRBD1. The CDR3 loop spans 13 amino acids. Germline V CDR1 and CDR2: SGHTA, FQGNSA. V lost 4 bases to trimming and J lost 1 base; unmatched junction nucleotides: 0. The CDR3 reads CASSWDRNTEAFF. CDR3 nucleotide sequence: TGTGCCAGCAGCTGGGACAGGAACACTGAAGCTTTCTTT.

The chain is built from TRBV6-6 and TRBJ1-1; the match to TRBD1 covers 11 bases. The CDR3 has 14 residues. CDR1 is MNHNY, CDR2 SVGAGI, per germline (reference sequence). The V and J ends lost 7 bases and 4 bases, in that order; junction bases with no gene match: 5. The CDR3 protein is CASTRTGGVTEAFF. The CDR3 DNA follows: TGTGCCAGCACACGGACAGGGGGCGTCACTGAAGCTTTCTTT.